The T cell receptor (beta chain) described here comes from a study of T cells in Graves' hyperthyroidism and ophthalmopathy. Amplified regions were TCR beta CDR3 sequences from RNA transcripts. HTBI primers were used for first-round RT-PCR of the TCR CDR3. MiXCR was run by TCRdb on the multiplex PCR reads, yielding one entry per CDR3 protein. The repertoire holds under 450,000 distinct CDR3 sequences, roughly 14% seen once, with 13% to 15% in the top ten. This clonotype was counted many times. The sequence was collected from a woman aged 18-29 years with Graves' hyperthyroidism. The specimen sequenced was blood.

The CDR3: CASTSLGTLFSGANVLTF. The CDR3 DNA is TGTGCCAGCACCTCCCTGGGGACTCTATTCTCTGGGGCCAACGTCCTGACTTTC. The chain couples TRBV28 to TRBJ2-6, with D possibly being TRBD2 (6 bases). Per germline, CDR1 MDHEN and CDR2 SYDVKM. The ends were cut back, 7 bases at V and 0 bases at J, with 19 bases in the middle. The CDR3 extends over 18 amino acids.